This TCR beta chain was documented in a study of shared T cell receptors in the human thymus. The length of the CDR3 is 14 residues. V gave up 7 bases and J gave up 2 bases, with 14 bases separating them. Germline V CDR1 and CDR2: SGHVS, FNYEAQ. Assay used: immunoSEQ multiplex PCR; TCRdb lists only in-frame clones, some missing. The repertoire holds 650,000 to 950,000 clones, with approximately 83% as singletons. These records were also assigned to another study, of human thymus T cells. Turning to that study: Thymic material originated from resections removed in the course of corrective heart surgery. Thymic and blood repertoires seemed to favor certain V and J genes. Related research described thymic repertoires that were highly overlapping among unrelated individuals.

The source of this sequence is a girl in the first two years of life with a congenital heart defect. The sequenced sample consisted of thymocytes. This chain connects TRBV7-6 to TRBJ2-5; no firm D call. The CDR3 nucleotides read TGTGCCAGCAAACCAAGAAACTCACAAGAGACCCAGTACTTC. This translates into CASKPRNSQETQYF.